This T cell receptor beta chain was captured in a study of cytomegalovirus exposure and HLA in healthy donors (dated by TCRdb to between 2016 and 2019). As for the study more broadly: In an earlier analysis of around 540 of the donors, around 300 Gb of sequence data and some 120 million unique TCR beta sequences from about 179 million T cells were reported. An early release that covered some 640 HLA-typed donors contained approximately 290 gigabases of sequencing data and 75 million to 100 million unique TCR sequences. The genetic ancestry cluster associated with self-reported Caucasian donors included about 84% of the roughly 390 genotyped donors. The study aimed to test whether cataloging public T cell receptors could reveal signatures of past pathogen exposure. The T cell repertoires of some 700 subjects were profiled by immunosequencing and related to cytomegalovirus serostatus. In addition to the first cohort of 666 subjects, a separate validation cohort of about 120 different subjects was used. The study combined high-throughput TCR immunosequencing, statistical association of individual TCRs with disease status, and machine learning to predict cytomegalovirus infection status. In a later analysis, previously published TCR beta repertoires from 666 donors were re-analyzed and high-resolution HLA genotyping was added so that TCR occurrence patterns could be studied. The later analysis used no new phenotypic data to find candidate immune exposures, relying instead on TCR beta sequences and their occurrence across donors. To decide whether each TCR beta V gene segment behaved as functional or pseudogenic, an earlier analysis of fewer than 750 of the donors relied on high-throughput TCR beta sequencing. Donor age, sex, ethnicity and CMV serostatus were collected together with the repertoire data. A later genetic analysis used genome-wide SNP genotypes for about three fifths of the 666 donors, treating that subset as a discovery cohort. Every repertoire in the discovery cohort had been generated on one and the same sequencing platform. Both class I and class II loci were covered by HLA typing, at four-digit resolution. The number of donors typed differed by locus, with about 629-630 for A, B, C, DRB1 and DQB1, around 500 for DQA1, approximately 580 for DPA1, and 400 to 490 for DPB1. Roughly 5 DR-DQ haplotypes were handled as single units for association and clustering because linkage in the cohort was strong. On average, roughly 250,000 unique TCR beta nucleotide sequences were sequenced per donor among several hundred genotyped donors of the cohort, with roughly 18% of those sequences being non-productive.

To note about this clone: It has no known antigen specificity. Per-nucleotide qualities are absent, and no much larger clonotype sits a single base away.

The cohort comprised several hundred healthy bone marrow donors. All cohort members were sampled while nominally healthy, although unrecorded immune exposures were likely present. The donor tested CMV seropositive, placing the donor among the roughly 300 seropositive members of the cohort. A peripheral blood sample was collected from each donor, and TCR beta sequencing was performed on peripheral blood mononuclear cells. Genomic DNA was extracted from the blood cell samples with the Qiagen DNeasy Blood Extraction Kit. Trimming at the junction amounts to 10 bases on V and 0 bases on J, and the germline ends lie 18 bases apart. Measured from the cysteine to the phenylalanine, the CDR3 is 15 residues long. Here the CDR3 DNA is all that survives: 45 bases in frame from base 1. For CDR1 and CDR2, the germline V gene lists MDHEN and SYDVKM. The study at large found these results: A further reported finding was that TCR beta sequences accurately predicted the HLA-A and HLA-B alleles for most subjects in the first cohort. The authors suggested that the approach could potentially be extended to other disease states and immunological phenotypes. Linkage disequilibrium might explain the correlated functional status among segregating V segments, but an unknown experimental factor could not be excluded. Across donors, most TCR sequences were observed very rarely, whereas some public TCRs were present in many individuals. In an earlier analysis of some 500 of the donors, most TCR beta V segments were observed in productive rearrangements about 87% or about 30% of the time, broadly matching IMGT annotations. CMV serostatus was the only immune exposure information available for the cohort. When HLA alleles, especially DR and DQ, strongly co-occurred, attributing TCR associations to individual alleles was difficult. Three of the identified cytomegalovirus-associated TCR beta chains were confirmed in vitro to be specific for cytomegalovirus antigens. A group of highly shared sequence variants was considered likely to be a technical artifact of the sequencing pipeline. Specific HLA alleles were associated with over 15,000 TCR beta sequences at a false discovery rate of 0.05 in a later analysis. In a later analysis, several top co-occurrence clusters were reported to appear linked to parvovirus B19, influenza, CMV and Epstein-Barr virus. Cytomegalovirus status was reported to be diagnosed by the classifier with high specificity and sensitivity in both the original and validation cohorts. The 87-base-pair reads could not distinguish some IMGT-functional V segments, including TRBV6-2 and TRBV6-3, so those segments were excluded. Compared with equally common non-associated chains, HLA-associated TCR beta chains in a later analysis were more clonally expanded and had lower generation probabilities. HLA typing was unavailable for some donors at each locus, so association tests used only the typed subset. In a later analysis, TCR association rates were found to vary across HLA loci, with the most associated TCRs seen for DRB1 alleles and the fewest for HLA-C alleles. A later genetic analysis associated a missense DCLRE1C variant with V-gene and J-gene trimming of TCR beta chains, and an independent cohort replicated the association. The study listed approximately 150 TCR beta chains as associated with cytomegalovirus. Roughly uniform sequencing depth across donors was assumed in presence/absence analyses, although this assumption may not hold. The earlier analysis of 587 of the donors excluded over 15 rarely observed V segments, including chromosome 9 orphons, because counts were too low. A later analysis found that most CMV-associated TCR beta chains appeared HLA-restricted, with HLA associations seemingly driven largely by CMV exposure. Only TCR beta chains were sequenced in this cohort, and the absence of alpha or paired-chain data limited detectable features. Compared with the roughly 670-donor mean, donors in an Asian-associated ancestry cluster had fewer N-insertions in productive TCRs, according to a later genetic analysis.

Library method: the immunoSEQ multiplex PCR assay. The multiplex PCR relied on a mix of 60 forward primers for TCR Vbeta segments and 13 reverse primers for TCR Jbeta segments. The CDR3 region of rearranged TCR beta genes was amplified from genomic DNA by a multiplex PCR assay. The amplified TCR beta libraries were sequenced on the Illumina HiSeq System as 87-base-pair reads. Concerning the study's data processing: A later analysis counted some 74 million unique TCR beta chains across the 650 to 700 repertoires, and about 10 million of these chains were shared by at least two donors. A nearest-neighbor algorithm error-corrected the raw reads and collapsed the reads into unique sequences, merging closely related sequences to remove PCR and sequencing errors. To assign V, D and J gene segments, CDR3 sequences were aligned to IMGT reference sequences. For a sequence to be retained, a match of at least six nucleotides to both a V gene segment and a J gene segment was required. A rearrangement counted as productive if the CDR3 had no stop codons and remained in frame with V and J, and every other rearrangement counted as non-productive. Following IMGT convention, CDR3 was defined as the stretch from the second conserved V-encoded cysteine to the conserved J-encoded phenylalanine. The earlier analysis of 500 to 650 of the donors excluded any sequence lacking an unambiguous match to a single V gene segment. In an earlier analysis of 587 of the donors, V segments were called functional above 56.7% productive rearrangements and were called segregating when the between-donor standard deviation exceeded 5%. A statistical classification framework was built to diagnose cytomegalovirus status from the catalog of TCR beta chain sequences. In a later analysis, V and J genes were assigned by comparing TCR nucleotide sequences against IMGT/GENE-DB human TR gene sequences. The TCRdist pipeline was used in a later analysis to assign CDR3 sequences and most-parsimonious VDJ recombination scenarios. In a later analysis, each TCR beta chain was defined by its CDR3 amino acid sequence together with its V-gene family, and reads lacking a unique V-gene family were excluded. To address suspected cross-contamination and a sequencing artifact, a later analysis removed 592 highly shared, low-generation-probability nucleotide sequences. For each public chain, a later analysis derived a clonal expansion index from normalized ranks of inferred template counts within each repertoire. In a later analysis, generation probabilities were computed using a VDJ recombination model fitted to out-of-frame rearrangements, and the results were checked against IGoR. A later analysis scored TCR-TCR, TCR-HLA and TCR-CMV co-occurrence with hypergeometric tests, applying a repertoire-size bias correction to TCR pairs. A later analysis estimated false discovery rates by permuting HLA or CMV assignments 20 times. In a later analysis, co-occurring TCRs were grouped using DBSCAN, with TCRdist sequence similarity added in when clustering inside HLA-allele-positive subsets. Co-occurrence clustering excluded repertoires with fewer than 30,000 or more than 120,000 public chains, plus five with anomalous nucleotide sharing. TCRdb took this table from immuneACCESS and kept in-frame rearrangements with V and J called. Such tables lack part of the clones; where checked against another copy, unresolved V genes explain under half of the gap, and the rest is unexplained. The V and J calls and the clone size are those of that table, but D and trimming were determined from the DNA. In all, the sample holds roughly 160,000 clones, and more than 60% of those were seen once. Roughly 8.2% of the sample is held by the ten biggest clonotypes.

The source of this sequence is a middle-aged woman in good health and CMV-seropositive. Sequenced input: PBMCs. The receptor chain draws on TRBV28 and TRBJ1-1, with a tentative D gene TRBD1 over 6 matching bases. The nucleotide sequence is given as TGTGCCACCCGGGGGGACAAACCAATGAACACTGAAGCTTTCTTT. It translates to CATRGDKPMNTEAFF.